This T cell receptor (beta chain) was recorded in a study of cytotoxic CD8 clonotypes in ibrutinib-treated CLL. About the study: The patients comprised about a dozen relapsed/refractory and about 14 treatment-naive cases, 17 IGHV unmutated.

Repertoires were generated with immunoSEQ multiplex PCR, while TCRdb's copy carries only in-frame clones and drops some. The sample lists 160,000 or so clones; approximately 80% were seen once. Genomic DNA in an amount of roughly 2 micrograms was extracted from cryopreserved PBMCs and used for the preparation of TCR beta libraries. Remarks on this clone: Antigen: not known.

V was pared by 2 bases and J by 3 bases, with 8 bases between. Per germline, CDR1 SGHRS and CDR2 YFSETQ. This CDR3 contains 13 residues. Overall study findings and caveats: The study sampled sustained-remission and progressing patients at different times. Public clonotypes, found uncommonly, either contracted or stayed stable on treatment.

V and J are TRBV5-1 and TRBJ2-5; no clear D. The source of this sequence is a human donor with chronic lymphocytic leukemia. The sample in question was PBMCs, obtained after 12 months of ibrutinib treatment. In DNA form, the CDR3 reads TGCGCCAGCAGCTTAGGTAGAGAAGAGACCCAGTACTTC. The encoded protein is CASSLGREETQYF.